A single T cell receptor beta chain is shown here with its context. The sample is drawn from a study of Graves' ophthalmopathy and Graves' hyperthyroidism. Study in general: Peripheral blood was gathered at first diagnosis, ahead of any treatment whatsoever.

A roughly 10 ml volume of fresh peripheral blood provided the PBMCs. Amplified TCR beta CDR3 regions were obtained using RNA transcripts as template. HTBI primers were employed in first-round RT-PCR, then a second-round multiplex PCR followed. TCRdb processed the multiplex PCR reads anew with MiXCR; each CDR3 protein has one entry. Of about 700,000 distinct CDR3 sequences listed, roughly two fifths were seen once; the top ten hold roughly 46%. Germline V CDR1 and CDR2: SGDLS, YYNGEE. V was trimmed by 1 base and J by 4 bases, leaving 9 bases between them. The CDR3 is made up of 13 amino acids. This clonotype was sampled from an adult man with Graves' ophthalmopathy. Sample: peripheral blood. The chain carries TRBV9 and TRBJ2-7, with D possibly being TRBD2 (5 bases). The CDR3 region has the DNA TGTGCCAGCAGCGTAACCGGGGTTTACGAGCAGTACTTC. The encoded protein is CASSVTGVYEQYF.